A selection of T cell receptor beta chains follows, all from one sample in a study of blood T cell repertoires in COVID-19. TCRdb's copy holds only in-frame clones and misses some; the assay was immunoSEQ multiplex PCR. Of around 70,000 clones listed, 79% are singletons. Sequencing was done on a sample of peripheral blood. These receptors were obtained from a man aged 60 to 75 with active or convalescent COVID-19. The CDR3 runs from the conserved cysteine through the conserved F or W. The D gene is left open where the match is weak. Only part of the rows carry a size: once, few, many, or a class if the clone is expanded.

d_call j_call v_call clone_size cdr3_nt cdr3_aa
TRBD2 TRBJ2-7 TRBV19 - TGTGCCAGTAGTATGGATAGCGGGGGACCTTCCTACGAGCAGTACTTC CASSMDSGGPSYEQYF
- TRBJ1-2 TRBV4-1 - TGCGCCAGCAGCCAAGAGGGCCTCGTCCTAGCTGATGGCTACACCTTC CASSQEGLVLADGYTF
TRBD2 TRBJ2-7 TRBV7-2 - TGTGCCAGCAGCTTTAGCGGGGTCTCCTACGAGCAGTACTTC CASSFSGVSYEQYF
- TRBJ1-6 TRBV7-8 few TGTGCCAGCAGCCCGACCCAGGGGCCCCTCCACTTT CASSPTQGPLHF
- TRBJ1-5 TRBV4-2 - TGTGCCAGGGGAGGCGGGGACGCCTTAGGGCAGCCCCAGCATTTT CARGGGDALGQPQHF
- TRBJ1-1 TRBV10-3 - TGTGCCATCAGTGAGATATTTGGGGAGGAAGCTTTCTTT CAISEIFGEEAFF
- TRBJ2-5 TRBV18 once TGTGCCAGCTCACCAGAAACACAAGAGACCCAGTACTTC CASSPETQETQYF
- TRBJ2-1 TRBV2 once TGTGCCAGCACCAGAAGAGAGGGAGACTACAATGAGCAGTTCTTC CASTRREGDYNEQFF
TRBD1 TRBJ1-1 TRBV20-1 - TGCAGTGCTAGTACAGGGGATGGGAACACTGAAGCTTTCTTT CSASTGDGNTEAFF
- TRBJ1-5 TRBV28 - TGTGCCAGCAGTTTTATTGCAGGGAACATCCAGCCCCAGCATTTT CASSFIAGNIQPQHF
- TRBJ1-1 TRBV18 - TGTGCCAGCTCTATAGGGGAGAACACTGAAGCTTTCTTT CASSIGENTEAFF
- TRBJ1-2 TRBV2 - TGTGCCAGCAGTTTCTTTTCCGGGACAACCTATGGCTACACCTTC CASSFFSGTTYGYTF
TRBD1 TRBJ1-2 TRBV28 once TGTGCCAGCAATCGGCGACAGGGACGGTATGGCTACACCTTC CASNRRQGRYGYTF
TRBD2 TRBJ2-3 TRBV6-2/TRBV6-3 - TGTGCCAGCAGTTCTCGTCCGGCGGGGGAGGGGACAGATACGCAGTATTTT CASSSRPAGEGTDTQYF
TRBD2 TRBJ2-5 TRBV28 once TGTGCCAGCCATCTGGGGGGGATGGGTGAGACCCAGTACTTC CASHLGGMGETQYF
- TRBJ1-2 TRBV25-1 medium-sized TGTGCCAGCAGCGCCTGGGGGGAGAGCTATGGCTACACCTTC CASSAWGESYGYTF
TRBD2 TRBJ2-7 TRBV7-9 few TGTGCCAGCAGCCCACCACGAACTAGCGGGGACGAGCAGTACTTC CASSPPRTSGDEQYF
TRBD1 TRBJ1-1 TRBV10-3 - TGTGCCATCAAACCCGGGACAGGGGGCGAAGAAGCTTTCTTT CAIKPGTGGEEAFF
- TRBJ1-4 TRBV2 - TGTGCCAGCAAGGGGGGGTCCCCTAATGAAAAACTGTTTTTT CASKGGSPNEKLFF
TRBD1 TRBJ1-3 TRBV30 - TGTGCCTGGCATAAAGACAGGGTCTCTGGAAACACCATATATTTT CAWHKDRVSGNTIYF
- TRBJ1-1 TRBV14 - TGTGCCAGCAGCCAAGAAGTGAGTTCTCCTGAAGCTTTCTTT CASSQEVSSPEAFF
TRBD2 TRBJ2-1 TRBV12-3/TRBV12-4 - TGTGCCAGCAGTACGGGACTAAACAATGAGCAGTTCTTC CASSTGLNNEQFF
TRBD2 TRBJ2-7 TRBV15 - TGTGCCACCAGCAGAGATCTGACTAGCGGGGGCGTCGAGCAGTACTTC CATSRDLTSGGVEQYF
- TRBJ2-7 TRBV30 few TGTGCCTGGAGCCCGACGGGTTTTAACGAGCAGTACTTC CAWSPTGFNEQYF
TRBD1 TRBJ1-1 TRBV3-1/TRBV3-2 - TGTGCCAGCAGCGGGACAGGGGGCACTGAAGCTTTCTTT CASSGTGGTEAFF
- TRBJ1-2 TRBV6-5 - TGTGCCAGCAGTTACTCGAGCCTACAGGGAAACTATGGCTACACCTTC CASSYSSLQGNYGYTF
TRBD2 TRBJ2-3 TRBV6-1 - TGTGCCAGCAGTGAACCCGTGCGGGGGATTACCACAGATACGCAGTATTTT CASSEPVRGITTDTQYF
TRBD2 TRBJ2-5 TRBV11-3 once TGTGCCAGCAGCCGGACTAGCGGGGGGGGAGAGACCCAGTACTTC CASSRTSGGGETQYF
- TRBJ2-7 TRBV6-7 - TGTGCCAGCAGTTACTCTGGCAGGGTTAAATATTCGTACTTC CASSYSGRVKYSYF
TRBD2 TRBJ2-1 TRBV2 - TGTGCCAGCAGGTTCGGACTAGCGGGGGGACACAATGAGCAGTTCTTC CASRFGLAGGHNEQFF
TRBD1 TRBJ1-2 TRBV9 - TGTGCCAGCAGCGTCCGCGACAGGGGGGACGGCTACACCTTC CASSVRDRGDGYTF
- TRBJ2-1 TRBV3-1/TRBV3-2 - TGTGCCAGCAGCCACATCAATGAGCAGTTCTTC CASSHINEQFF
- TRBJ1-1 TRBV7-9 - TGTGCCAGCAGCATCCGGGACACTGAAGCTTTCTTT CASSIRDTEAFF
TRBD2 TRBJ2-7 TRBV4-3 - TGCGCCAGCAGCCAAGGTTTAGCGGGGGGTTGGAACGAGCAGTACTTC CASSQGLAGGWNEQYF
- TRBJ2-4 TRBV3-1/TRBV3-2 once TGTGCCAGCAGCCCCCCTGAGCGGCTAAACATTCAGTACTTC CASSPPERLNIQYF
- TRBJ1-3 TRBV5-1 - TGCGCCAGCAGCTTGGGATGGACATCGATTGGAAACACCATATATTTT CASSLGWTSIGNTIYF
- TRBJ1-6 TRBV7-7 once TGTGCCAGCAGCTTCTCCCAGAGGTTCCCGCATTCACCCCTCCACTTT CASSFSQRFPHSPLHF
- TRBJ2-1 TRBV29-1 - TGCAGCGGCGTCCCAGGGTTCGGCGACAATGAGCAGTTCTTC CSGVPGFGDNEQFF
- TRBJ1-1 TRBV19 - TGTGCCAGTAGCCCGCAGGGGAAAGGGCGCGAAGCTTTCTTT CASSPQGKGREAFF
TRBD2 TRBJ2-7 TRBV2 - TGTGCCAGCAGTTTGTTAGCGGGGACCTACGAGCAGTACTTC CASSLLAGTYEQYF
TRBD1 TRBJ1-1 TRBV10-3 - TGTGCCATCGGCCGGACAGGGTTGCCCACTGAAGCTTTCTTT CAIGRTGLPTEAFF
- TRBJ1-1 TRBV11-2 - TGTGCCAGCAGCTTTTCCACTGACACTGAAGCTTTCTTT CASSFSTDTEAFF
- TRBJ1-1 TRBV11-1 few TGTGCCAGCAGCTTAGCTTCCCAGACTGAAGCTTTCTTT CASSLASQTEAFF
- TRBJ2-2 TRBV7-2 - TGTGCCAGCAGCTTAATCGGCGCTAGCGACGCGTTCACCGGGGAGCTGTTTTTT CASSLIGASDAFTGELFF
TRBD1 TRBJ2-7 TRBV4-1 - TGCGCCAGCAGCCTCCGGGACAGGGTTGGCGAGCAGTACTTC CASSLRDRVGEQYF
- TRBJ1-1 TRBV5-4 - TGTGCCAGCAGCTCCATCGGCACTGAAGCTTTCTTT CASSSIGTEAFF
TRBD1 TRBJ2-7 TRBV7-6 - TGTGCCAGCAGCTTAGCTACAGGGGGGAAAAGCGAGCAGTACTTC CASSLATGGKSEQYF
TRBD1 TRBJ2-7 TRBV7-9 once TGTGCCAGCAGCTTTAGAACTGACAGGGGAGGCGAGCAGTACTTC CASSFRTDRGGEQYF
- TRBJ1-5 TRBV7-8 few TGTGCCAGCAGTCCGGACAGAAGCAATCAGCCCCAGCATTTT CASSPDRSNQPQHF
- TRBJ2-1 TRBV27 - TGTGCCAGCAGGACCTTCCAGGGGGGATACAATGAGCAGTTCTTC CASRTFQGGYNEQFF
TRBD1 TRBJ1-1 TRBV18 - TGTGCCAGCTCACCGAATCCGGGACAGGGAGCTTTCTTT CASSPNPGQGAFF
- TRBJ2-5 TRBV15 - TGTGCCACCAGCAGAGATCTAATCGGGATGGGGACCCAGTACTTC CATSRDLIGMGTQYF
TRBD1 TRBJ2-7 TRBV3-1/TRBV3-2 - TGTGCCAGCAGCCCCCGGGACAGAGCAGGCGAGCAGTACTTC CASSPRDRAGEQYF
- TRBJ1-1 TRBV6-5 - TGTGCCAGCAGTAGAGGACACGAAGCTTTCTTT CASSRGHEAFF
TRBD1 TRBJ2-7 TRBV11-2 - TGTGCCAGCAGCTCGTCCGGACAGGGGAGCTCCTACGAGCAGTACTTC CASSSSGQGSSYEQYF
- TRBJ2-5 TRBV5-6 - TGTGCCAGCAGCCCCGGGGGTGTGGAGACCCAGTACTTC CASSPGGVETQYF
TRBD1 TRBJ1-4 TRBV25-1 - TGTGCCAGCAGTGAATACCGCATAACAGGGGTGGATGAAAAACTGTTTTTT CASSEYRITGVDEKLFF
- TRBJ2-2 TRBV7-9 - TGTGCCAGCACCCTCTCCGGCACCGGGGAGCTGTTTTTT CASTLSGTGELFF
- TRBJ1-6 TRBV30 - TGTGCCTGGAGGGCCGCGGTTTGGAGGTCATTGCATTCACCCCTCCACTTT CAWRAAVWRSLHSPLHF
TRBD1 TRBJ1-2 TRBV19 once TGTGCCAGTTCAATTGCTCTGGGACAGGGGGCTGGTGGCTACACCTTC CASSIALGQGAGGYTF